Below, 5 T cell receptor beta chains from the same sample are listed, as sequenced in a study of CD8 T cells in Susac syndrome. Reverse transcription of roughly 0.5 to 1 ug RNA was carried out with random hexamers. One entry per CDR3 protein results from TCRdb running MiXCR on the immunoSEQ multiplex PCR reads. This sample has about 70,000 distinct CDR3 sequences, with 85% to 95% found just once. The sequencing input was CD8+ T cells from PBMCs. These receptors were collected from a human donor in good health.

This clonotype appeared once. The CDR3 region has the DNA TGCAGTGCTAGGGGTCTAGGGAACACGAACACCGGGGAGCTGTTTTTT. This codes for CSARGLGNTNTGELFF. The chain employs TRBV20-1 and TRBJ2-2; no clear D gene. This CDR3 region has 16 residues. The germline V and J ends were trimmed by 3 bases and 0 bases, with 14 bases remaining between them. CDR1 and CDR2 from the germline V gene are DFQATT and SNEGSKA (reference sequence).

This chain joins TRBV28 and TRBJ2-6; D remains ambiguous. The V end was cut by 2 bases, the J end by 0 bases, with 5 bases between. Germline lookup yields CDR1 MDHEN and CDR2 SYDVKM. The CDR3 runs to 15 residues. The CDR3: CASSLTPSGANVLTF. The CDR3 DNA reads TGTGCCAGCAGTTTAACTCCCTCTGGGGCCAACGTCCTGACTTTC.

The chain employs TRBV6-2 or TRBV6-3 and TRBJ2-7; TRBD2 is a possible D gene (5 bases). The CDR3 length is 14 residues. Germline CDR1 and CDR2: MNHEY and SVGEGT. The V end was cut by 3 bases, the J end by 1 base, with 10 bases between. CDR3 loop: CASSYVPGSYEQYV. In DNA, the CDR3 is TGTGCCAGCAGTTATGTGCCGGGATCCTACGAGCAGTACGTC.

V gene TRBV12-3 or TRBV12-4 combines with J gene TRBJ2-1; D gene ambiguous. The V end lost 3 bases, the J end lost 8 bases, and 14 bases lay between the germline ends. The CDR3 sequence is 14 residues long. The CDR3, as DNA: TGTGCCAGCAGTTTTACGCGGTCTAGGGATGAGCAGTTCTTC. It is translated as CASSFTRSRDEQFF.

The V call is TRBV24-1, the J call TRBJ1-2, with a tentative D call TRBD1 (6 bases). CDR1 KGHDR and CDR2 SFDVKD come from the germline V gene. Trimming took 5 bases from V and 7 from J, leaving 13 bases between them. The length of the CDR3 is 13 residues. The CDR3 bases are TGTGCCACCAGTGCTTCAGGGGCTGCTGGCTACACCTTC. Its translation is CATSASGAAGYTF.